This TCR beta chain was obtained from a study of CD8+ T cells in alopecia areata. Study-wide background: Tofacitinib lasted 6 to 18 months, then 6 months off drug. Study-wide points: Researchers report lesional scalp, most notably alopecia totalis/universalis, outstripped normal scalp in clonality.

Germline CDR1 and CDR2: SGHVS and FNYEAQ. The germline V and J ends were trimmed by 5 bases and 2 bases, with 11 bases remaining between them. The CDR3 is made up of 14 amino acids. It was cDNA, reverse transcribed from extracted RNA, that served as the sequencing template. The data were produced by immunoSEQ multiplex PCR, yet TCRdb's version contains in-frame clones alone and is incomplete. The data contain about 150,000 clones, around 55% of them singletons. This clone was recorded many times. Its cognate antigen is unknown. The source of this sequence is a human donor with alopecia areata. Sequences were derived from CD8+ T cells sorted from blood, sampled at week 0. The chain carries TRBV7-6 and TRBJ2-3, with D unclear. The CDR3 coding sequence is TGTGCCAGCAGCCCCGGCGGATACACAGATACGCAGTATTTT. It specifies CASSPGGYTDTQYF.